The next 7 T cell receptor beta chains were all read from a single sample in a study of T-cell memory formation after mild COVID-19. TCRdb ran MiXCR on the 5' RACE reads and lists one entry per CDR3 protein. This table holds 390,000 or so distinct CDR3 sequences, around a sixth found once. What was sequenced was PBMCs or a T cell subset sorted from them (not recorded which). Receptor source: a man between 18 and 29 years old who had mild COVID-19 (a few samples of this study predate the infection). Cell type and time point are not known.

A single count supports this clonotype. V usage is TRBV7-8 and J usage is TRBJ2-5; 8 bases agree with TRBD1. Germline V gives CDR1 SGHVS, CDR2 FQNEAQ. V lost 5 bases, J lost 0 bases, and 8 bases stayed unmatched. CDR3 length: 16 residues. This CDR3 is CASSPVRDRYQETQYF. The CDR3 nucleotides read TGTGCCAGCAGCCCAGTCCGGGACAGGTACCAAGAGACCCAGTACTTC. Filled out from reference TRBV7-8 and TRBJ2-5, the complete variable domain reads GAGVSQSPRYKVAKRGQDVALRCDPISGHVSLFWYQQALGQGPEFLTYFQNEAQLDKSGLPSDRFFAERPEGSVSTLKIQRTQQEDSAVYLCASSPVRDRYQETQYFGPGTRLLVL.

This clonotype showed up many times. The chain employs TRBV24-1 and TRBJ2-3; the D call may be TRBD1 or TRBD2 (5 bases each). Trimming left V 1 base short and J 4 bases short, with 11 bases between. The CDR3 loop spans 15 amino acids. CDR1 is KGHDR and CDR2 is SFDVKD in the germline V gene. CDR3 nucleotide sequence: TGTGCCACCAGTGATTTCTCGGGGCCATCAGATACGCAGTATTTT. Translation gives CATSDFSGPSDTQYF.

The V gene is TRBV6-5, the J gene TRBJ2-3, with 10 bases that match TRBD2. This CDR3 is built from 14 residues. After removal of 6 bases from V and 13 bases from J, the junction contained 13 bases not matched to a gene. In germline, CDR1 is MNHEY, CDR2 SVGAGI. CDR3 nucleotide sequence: TGTGCCAGCAGACCCCGATTTGAGCGGGGGGGAAAGTATTTT. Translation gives CASRPRFERGGKYF.

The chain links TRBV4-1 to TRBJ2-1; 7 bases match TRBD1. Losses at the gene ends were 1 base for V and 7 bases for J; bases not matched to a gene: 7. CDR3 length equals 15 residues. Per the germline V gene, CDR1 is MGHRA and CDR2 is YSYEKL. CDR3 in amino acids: CASSQVGGTGNEQFF. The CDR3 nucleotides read TGCGCCAGCAGCCAAGTAGGGGGCACCGGTAATGAGCAGTTCTTC.

The CDR3 nucleotides read TGTGCCAGCAGCTTGGGGGTCCCGGGAGCGGCCCAGCATTTT. Its translation: CASSLGVPGAAQHF. The rearrangement uses TRBV5-6 and TRBJ1-5; D call uncertain. The germline V gene has CDR1 SGHDT and CDR2 YYEEEE. With 0 bases removed from V and 11 bases from J, the gap between germline ends came to 15 bases. CDR3 length: 14 amino acids.

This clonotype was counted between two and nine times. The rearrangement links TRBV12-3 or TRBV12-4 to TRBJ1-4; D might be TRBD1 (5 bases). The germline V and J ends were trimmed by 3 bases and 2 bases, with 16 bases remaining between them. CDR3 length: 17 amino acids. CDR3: CASSFLGAQGTNEKLFF. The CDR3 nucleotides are TGTGCCAGCAGTTTCCTCGGGGCGCAGGGTACTAATGAAAAACTGTTTTTT.

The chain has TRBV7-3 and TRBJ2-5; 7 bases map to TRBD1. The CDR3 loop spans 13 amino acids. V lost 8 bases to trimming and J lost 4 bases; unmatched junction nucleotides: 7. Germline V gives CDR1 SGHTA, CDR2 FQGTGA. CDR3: CASGKGAGETQYF. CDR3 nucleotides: TGTGCCAGCGGCAAGGGGGCAGGAGAGACCCAGTACTTC.